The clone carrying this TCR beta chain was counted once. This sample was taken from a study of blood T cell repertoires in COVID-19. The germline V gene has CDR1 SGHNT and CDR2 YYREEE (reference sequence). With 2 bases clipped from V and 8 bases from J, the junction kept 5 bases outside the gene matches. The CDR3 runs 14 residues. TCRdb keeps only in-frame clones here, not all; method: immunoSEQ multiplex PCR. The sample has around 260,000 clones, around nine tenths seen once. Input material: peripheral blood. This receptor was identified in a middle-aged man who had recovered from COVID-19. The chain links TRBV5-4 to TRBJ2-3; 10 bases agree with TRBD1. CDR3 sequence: CASSFDRGLGTQYF. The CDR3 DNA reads TGTGCCAGCAGCTTCGACAGGGGGCTAGGTACGCAGTATTTT.